This T cell receptor (beta chain) is from a study of cytomegalovirus exposure and HLA in healthy donors. CDR3 length equals 14 residues. V was pared by 1 base and J by 6 bases, with 9 bases between. The V gene's germline CDR1 is SEHNR and CDR2 FQNEAQ (reference sequence). PCR used 60 Vbeta primers and 13 Jbeta primers. Profiled with immunoSEQ multiplex PCR; TCRdb holds only in-frame clones, not every one. The sample has about 86,000 clones; around 78% are singletons. What was sequenced was PBMCs. The chain links TRBV7-9 to TRBJ2-2; D is unresolved. The origin of this receptor is a male donor in good health and CMV-seropositive. CDR3 loop: CASSLVAIPGELFF. DNA of the CDR3: TGTGCCAGCAGCTTAGTAGCTATACCCGGGGAGCTGTTTTTT.